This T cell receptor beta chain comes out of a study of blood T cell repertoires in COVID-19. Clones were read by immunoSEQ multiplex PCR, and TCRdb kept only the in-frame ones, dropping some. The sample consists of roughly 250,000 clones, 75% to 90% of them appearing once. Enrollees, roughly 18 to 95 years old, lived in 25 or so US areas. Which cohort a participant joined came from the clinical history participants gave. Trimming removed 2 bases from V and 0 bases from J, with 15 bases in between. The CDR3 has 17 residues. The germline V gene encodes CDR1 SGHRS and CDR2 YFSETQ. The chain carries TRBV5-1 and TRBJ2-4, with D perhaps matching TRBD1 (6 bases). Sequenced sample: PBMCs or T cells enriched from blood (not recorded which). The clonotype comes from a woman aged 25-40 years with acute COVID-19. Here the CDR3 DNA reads TGCGCCAGCAGCTTTTTTCTGGACAGCGTAGCCAAAAACATTCAGTACTTC. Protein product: CASSFFLDSVAKNIQYF.